The rows below give T cell receptor beta chains drawn from one sample of a study of blood T cell repertoires in COVID-19. Generated by immunoSEQ multiplex PCR, the TCRdb table keeps only in-frame clones and is missing some. This sample yields 150,000 to 200,000 clones, of which 80% to 90% are seen a single time; more than 7.5% belongs to the top ten. Sequenced: peripheral blood. The receptor set was obtained from a man between 45 and 60 years old with active or convalescent COVID-19. The CDR3 runs from the conserved cysteine through the conserved F or W. Each record gives: V gene, J gene, clone size, D gene, CDR3 length, CDR3 DNA, CDR3 protein. The D gene is left open where the match is weak. Size values are once, few and many counts, or a class for expanded clones, and some rows have none.

TRBV5-1	TRBJ2-3	-	-	15	TGCGCCAGCAGCTTTTTCGGCGGTATCACAGATACGCAGTATTTT	CASSFFGGITDTQYF
TRBV3-1/TRBV3-2	TRBJ1-1	-	-	13	TGTGCCACGCGGTGGGGGGAGAACACTGAAGCTTTCTTT	CATRWGENTEAFF
TRBV5-1	TRBJ2-7	-	TRBD2	13	TGCGCCAGCAGCCGGACTAGCGGATACGAGCAGTACTTC	CASSRTSGYEQYF
TRBV14	TRBJ1-5	-	-	13	TGTGCCAGCAGCCAAGATCTAGCGCAGCCCCAGCATTTT	CASSQDLAQPQHF
TRBV18	TRBJ2-7	-	TRBD1	15	TGTGCCAGCCCTTCGAGACAGGGAGATTTTGGGAAGCAGTACTTC	CASPSRQGDFGKQYF
TRBV5-5	TRBJ2-1	-	-	12	TGTGCCAGCAGCTCGCCCTACGATGAGCAGTTCTTC	CASSSPYDEQFF
TRBV19	TRBJ1-1	-	TRBD1	13	TGTGCCAGTACCCTGACAGGGTCCACTGAAGCTTTCTTT	CASTLTGSTEAFF
TRBV12-3/TRBV12-4	TRBJ1-1	-	-	13	TGTGCCAGCAGTTTGATAGCGGGCACTGAAGCTTTCTTT	CASSLIAGTEAFF
TRBV5-1	TRBJ2-5	-	TRBD2	17	TGCGCCAGCAGCCCAGGGACTAGCGGGGGAAAGGCAGAGACCCAGTACTTC	CASSPGTSGGKAETQYF
TRBV9	TRBJ2-3	-	-	17	TGTGCCAGCAGCGCCCAAATACTAGTCTCTAGCACAGATACGCAGTATTTT	CASSAQILVSSTDTQYF
TRBV18	TRBJ2-3	-	-	14	TGTGCCAGCTCACCACCGGGACTGACAGATACGCAGTATTTT	CASSPPGLTDTQYF
TRBV7-2	TRBJ2-1	-	TRBD2	15	TGTGCCAGCACCCCGGATGGTGGGAGGGGCAATGAGCAGTTCTTC	CASTPDGGRGNEQFF
TRBV7-2	TRBJ2-4	-	TRBD1	19	TGTGCCAGCAGCTTAAGGACAGGGTGGGGGGAACTAGCCAAAAACATTCAGTACTTC	CASSLRTGWGELAKNIQYF
TRBV28	TRBJ2-5	-	TRBD1	18	TGTGCCAGCAGGTCCAACTCTCCCGAACAGGGGGCGAAGGAGACCCAGTACTTC	CASRSNSPEQGAKETQYF
TRBV4-3	TRBJ1-6	few	TRBD1	16	TGCGCCAGCAGCCAAGATCCAGGGGGCTTAGTTTCACCCCTCCACTTT	CASSQDPGGLVSPLHF